One and the same sample provided the 16 T cell receptor beta chains below, sequenced in a study of blood T cells in healthy people across ages. It was with a sample-barcoded 5' primer and a J-beta primer mix that a second PCR of roughly 7 to 12 cycles was run. TCRdb used MiXCR to reprocess the 5' RACE reads, holding one entry per CDR3 protein. The data show about 1.5 million distinct CDR3 sequences, approximately 42% seen once. Source material: blood. Receptors were obtained from a woman under 30 in good health.

This clonotype appeared a single time. Relative to the germline gene, one junction end is altered; a read error may explain this. The chain uses TRBV12-3 or TRBV12-4 and TRBJ2-3; TRBD1 agrees at 7 bases. CDR3 length: 15 residues. The CDR3 loop is CTSSWATGLTDTQYF. CDR3 sequence (DNA): TGTACCAGCAGTTGGGCGACAGGGTTGACAGATACGCAGTATTTT.

This clonotype was observed a few times. J is TRBJ2-5 and V is TRBV20-1; D assignment may be TRBD1 or TRBD2 (5 bases each). This CDR3 region has 13 residues. The germline gives CDR1 DFQATT, CDR2 SNEGSKA (reference sequence). Trimming took 1 base from V and 5 from J, leaving 11 bases between them. Written as DNA, the CDR3 is TGCAGTGCTAGAGCTGGGGGAGTGGAGACCCAGTACTTC. This translates into CSARAGGVETQYF.

J is TRBJ2-3 and V is TRBV12-3 or TRBV12-4, with D perhaps given as TRBD1 or TRBD2 (5 bases each). V was trimmed by 3 bases and J by 4 bases, leaving 17 bases between them. The CDR3 is 16 residues long. This chain's CDR3 is CASSFIDNRGADTQYF. Written as DNA, the CDR3 is TGTGCCAGCAGTTTCATCGACAACCGAGGGGCAGATACGCAGTATTTT.

This chain joins TRBV6-5 and TRBJ1-1; TRBD1 agrees at 7 bases. The germline CDR1 and CDR2 sequences are MNHEY and SVGAGI. After removal of 6 bases from V and 4 bases from J, the junction contained 5 bases not matched to a gene. This CDR3 spans 13 amino acids. The CDR3 DNA is TGTGCCAGCAGACCGGGACAGTTCACTGAAGCTTTCTTT. This codes for CASRPGQFTEAFF.

This clonotype has more than one count but fewer than ten. The rearrangement uses TRBV25-1 and TRBJ2-5; unclear D gene. Germline V gene data show CDR1 as MGHDK and CDR2 as SYGVNS. This CDR3 spans 16 amino acids. The V gene lost 6 bases and the J gene lost 4 bases, with 21 bases spanning the gap. CDR3 amino acids: CASSASLRAARETQYF. CDR3 bases: TGTGCCAGCAGCGCCTCCTTACGGGCAGCGCGAGAGACCCAGTACTTC. The entire variable domain, with the rest obtained from reference TRBV25-1 and TRBJ2-5, is as follows: EADIYQTPRYLVIGTGKKITLECSQTMGHDKMYWYQQDPGMELHLIHYSYGVNSTEKGDLSSESTVSRIRTEHFPLTLESARPSHTSQYLCASSASLRAARETQYFGPGTRLLVL.

This chain connects TRBV20-1 to TRBJ1-2; D not resolved. Germline V gene sequence: CDR1 DFQATT, CDR2 SNEGSKA (reference sequence). The CDR3 is made up of 11 amino acids. The V gene lost 6 bases and the J gene lost 1 base, with 6 bases spanning the gap. The CDR3 spells CSAYGNYGYTF. CDR3 DNA: TGCAGTGCGTACGGTAACTATGGCTACACCTTC.

Turning to this clonotype: It may be a read error: a sequence one base away is much more abundant. This rearrangement joins TRBV7-9 to TRBJ1-2; TRBD1 is a possible D gene (5 bases). The CDR3 has 15 amino acids. Germline-derived CDR1 and CDR2 are SEHNR and FQNEAQ (reference sequence). Trimming cost V 1 base and J 2 bases, with 11 bases left between them. This chain's CDR3 is CASSLVVTANYGYTF. The CDR3 region has the DNA TGTGCCAGCAGCTTAGTGGTGACAGCGAACTATGGCTACACCTTC.

The chain links TRBV4-2 to TRBJ1-4; no reliable D call. CDR1 is LGHNA and CDR2 is YNFKEQ in the germline V gene. The CDR3 sequence is 14 residues long. V dropped 0 bases and J dropped 4 bases, with 6 bases sitting between them. Here the CDR3 reads CASSQESLNEKLFF. The CDR3 region has the DNA TGTGCCAGCAGCCAAGAAAGTCTTAATGAAAAACTGTTTTTT.

This rearrangement joins TRBV15 to TRBJ2-5, with 9 bases aligning to TRBD1. CDR1 and CDR2 from the germline V gene are LNHNV and YYDKDF (reference sequence). This CDR3 is 16 amino acids long. After removal of 3 bases from V and 5 bases from J, the junction contained 10 bases not matched to a gene. The CDR3 DNA sequence: TGTGCCACCAGCAGTCGGTACAGGGGGCGCGGTGAGACCCAGTACTTC. As protein: CATSSRYRGRGETQYF.

This clonotype was detected only a few times. The chain combines TRBV12-3 or TRBV12-4 with TRBJ2-4, with D possibly called TRBD1 or TRBD2 (5 bases each). The CDR3 has 16 residues. Trimming removed 8 bases from V and 1 base from J, with 18 bases in between. CDR3: CASAKKGLAAKNIQYF. Written as DNA, the CDR3 is TGTGCCAGCGCTAAAAAGGGGTTAGCGGCCAAAAACATTCAGTACTTC.

The chain carries TRBV3-1 and TRBJ1-4; 11 bases align to TRBD1. The CDR3 loop spans 18 amino acids. The germline gives CDR1 LGHDT, CDR2 YNNKEL (reference sequence). V shed 0 bases, J shed 3 bases, and the junction held 6 bases outside the gene matches. The chain's CDR3 is CASSQDWDRGDANEKLFF. For the CDR3, the DNA is TGTGCCAGCAGCCAAGATTGGGACAGGGGGGACGCTAATGAAAAACTGTTTTTT.

This clonotype was seen repeatedly, ten times or more. This sequence joins TRBV7-2 and TRBJ2-3; D is possibly TRBD1 or TRBD2 (5 bases each). The CDR3 consists of 15 residues. Germline V gives CDR1 SGHTA, CDR2 FQGNSA. V gave up 5 bases and J gave up 2 bases, with 14 bases separating them. The CDR3 sequence: CASSIYRRPTDTQYF. The CDR3 nucleotides are TGTGCCAGCAGCATATACAGGAGGCCCACAGATACGCAGTATTTT.

This clonotype was counted a few times. The CDR3 region is CASSLISGRSYEQYF. In DNA form, the CDR3 reads TGTGCCAGCAGTTTAATCAGCGGGAGGTCGTACGAGCAGTACTTC. The J gene is TRBJ2-7, the V gene TRBV28; 9 bases are a match to TRBD2. Germline V lookup: CDR1 MDHEN, CDR2 SYDVKM. The CDR3 has 15 residues. The V gene end was trimmed by 2 bases and the J gene end by 4 bases; junction bases not matched to a gene: 6.

The chain combines TRBV9 with TRBJ2-1; D might be TRBD1 or TRBD2, each matching 5 bases. CDR3 length equals 15 residues. V lost 3 bases and J 9 bases, leaving 19 bases between the germline ends. Germline lookup yields CDR1 SGDLS and CDR2 YYNGEE. CDR3 protein: CASSGRQVWDGEQFF. The DNA of the CDR3 is TGTGCCAGCAGCGGCCGGCAGGTTTGGGACGGTGAGCAGTTCTTC.

There are a few counts of this clonotype. The chain carries TRBV6-6 and TRBJ2-5, with TRBD1 identical over 9 bases. The CDR3 contains 15 residues. Trimming at V came to 5 bases and at J to 5 bases, leaving 9 bases not matched to a gene. Germline V CDR1 and CDR2: MNHNY, SVGAGI (reference sequence). As DNA, the CDR3 is TGTGCCAGCAGTGGCTCGGACAGGGGAGATGAGACCCAGTACTTC. Translating gives CASSGSDRGDETQYF.

J is TRBJ2-3 and V is TRBV12-5, with no clear D. Trimming pared 1 base from V and 1 base from J, leaving 9 bases between. Per germline, CDR1 LGHNT and CDR2 FRNRAP. The CDR3 consists of 15 residues. CDR3 sequence: CASGLGPRGTDTQYF. CDR3 nucleotides: TGTGCTAGTGGTTTGGGACCTAGGGGCACAGATACGCAGTATTTT.